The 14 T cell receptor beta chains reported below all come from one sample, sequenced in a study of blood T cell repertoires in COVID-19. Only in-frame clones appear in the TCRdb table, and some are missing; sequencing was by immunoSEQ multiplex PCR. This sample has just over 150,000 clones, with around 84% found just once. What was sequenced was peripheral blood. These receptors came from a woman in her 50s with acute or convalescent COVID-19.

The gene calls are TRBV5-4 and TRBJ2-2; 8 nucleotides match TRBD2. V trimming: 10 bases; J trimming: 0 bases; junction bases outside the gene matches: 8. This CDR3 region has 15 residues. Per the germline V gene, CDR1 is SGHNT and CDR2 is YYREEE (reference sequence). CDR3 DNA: TGTGCCGGATCTATAGCGGGGTCGAACACCGGGGAGCTGTTTTTT. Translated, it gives CAGSIAGSNTGELFF. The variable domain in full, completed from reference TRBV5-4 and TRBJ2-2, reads ETGVTQSPTHLIKTRGQQVTLRCSSQSGHNTVSWYQQALGQGPQFIFQYYREEENGRGNFPPRFSGLQFPNYSSELNVNALELDDSALYLCAGSIAGSNTGELFFGEGSRLTVL.

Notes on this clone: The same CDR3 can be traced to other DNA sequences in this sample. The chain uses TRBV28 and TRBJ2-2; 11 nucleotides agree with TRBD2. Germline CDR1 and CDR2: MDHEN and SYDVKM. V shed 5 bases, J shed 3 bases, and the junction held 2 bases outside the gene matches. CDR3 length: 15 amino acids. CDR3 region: CASSLLAGDTGELFF. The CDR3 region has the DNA TGTGCCAGCAGTCTACTAGCGGGAGACACCGGGGAGCTGTTTTTT.

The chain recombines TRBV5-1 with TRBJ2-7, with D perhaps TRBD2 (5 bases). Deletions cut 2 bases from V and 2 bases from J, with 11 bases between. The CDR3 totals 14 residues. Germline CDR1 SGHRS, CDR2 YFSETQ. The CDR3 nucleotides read TGCGCCAGCAGCTTTGATCTAGCCCCCTACGAGCAGTACTTC. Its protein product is CASSFDLAPYEQYF.

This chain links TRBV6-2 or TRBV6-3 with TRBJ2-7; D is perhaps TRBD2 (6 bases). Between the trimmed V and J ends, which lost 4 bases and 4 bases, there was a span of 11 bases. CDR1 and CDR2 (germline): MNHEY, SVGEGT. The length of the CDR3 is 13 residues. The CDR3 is CASSSRDWYEQYF. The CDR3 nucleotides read TGTGCCAGCAGTTCTCGGGACTGGTACGAGCAGTACTTC.

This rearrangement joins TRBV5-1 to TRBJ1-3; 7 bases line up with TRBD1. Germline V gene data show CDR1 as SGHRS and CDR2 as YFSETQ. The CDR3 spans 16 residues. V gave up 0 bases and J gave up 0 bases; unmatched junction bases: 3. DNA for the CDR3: TGCGCCAGCAGCTTGGGGGACAGTGACTCTGGAAACACCATATATTTT. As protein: CASSLGDSDSGNTIYF. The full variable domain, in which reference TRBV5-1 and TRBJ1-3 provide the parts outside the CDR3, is KAGVTQTPRYLIKTRGQQVTLSCSPISGHRSVSWYQQTPGQGLQFLFEYFSETQRNKGNFPGRFSGRQFSNSRSEMNVSTLELGDSALYLCASSLGDSDSGNTIYFGEGSWLTVV.

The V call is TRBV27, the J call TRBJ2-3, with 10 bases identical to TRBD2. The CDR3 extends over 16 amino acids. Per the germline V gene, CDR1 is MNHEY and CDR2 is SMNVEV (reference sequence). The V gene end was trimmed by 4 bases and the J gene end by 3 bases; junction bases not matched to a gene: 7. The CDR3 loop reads CASSSRGSGRTDTQYF. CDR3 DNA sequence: TGTGCCAGCAGTTCCCGGGGTAGCGGGAGGACAGATACGCAGTATTTT.

In DNA form, the CDR3 reads TGTGCCTGGAGTGTACAGGGGGTGGGGGAGCAGTACTTC. The encoded protein is CAWSVQGVGEQYF. V gene TRBV30 combines with J gene TRBJ2-7, with TRBD1 identical over 8 bases. CDR1 GTSNPN and CDR2 SVGIG come from the germline V gene (reference sequence). Trimming cost V 0 bases and J 7 bases; bases outside gene matches: 5. This CDR3 contains 13 residues.

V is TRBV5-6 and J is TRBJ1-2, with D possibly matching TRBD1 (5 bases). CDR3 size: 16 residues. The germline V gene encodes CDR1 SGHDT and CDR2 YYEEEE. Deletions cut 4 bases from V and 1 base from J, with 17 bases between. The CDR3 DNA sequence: TGTGCCAGCAGCCCGAGGGGTTACGGGGGTAACTATGGCTACACCTTC. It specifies CASSPRGYGGNYGYTF.

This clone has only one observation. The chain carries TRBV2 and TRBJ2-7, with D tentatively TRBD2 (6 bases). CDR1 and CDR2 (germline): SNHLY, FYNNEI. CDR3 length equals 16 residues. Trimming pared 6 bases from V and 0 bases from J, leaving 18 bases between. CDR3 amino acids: CASRHTGTPNSYEQYF. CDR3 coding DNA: TGTGCCAGCAGACACACCGGGACTCCAAACTCCTACGAGCAGTACTTC.

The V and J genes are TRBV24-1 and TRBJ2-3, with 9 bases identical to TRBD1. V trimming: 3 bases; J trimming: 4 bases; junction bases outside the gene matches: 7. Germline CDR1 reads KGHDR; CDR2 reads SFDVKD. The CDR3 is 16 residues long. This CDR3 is CATSDPRDRAADTQYF. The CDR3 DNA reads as TGTGCCACCAGTGATCCCCGGGACAGGGCGGCAGATACGCAGTATTTT.

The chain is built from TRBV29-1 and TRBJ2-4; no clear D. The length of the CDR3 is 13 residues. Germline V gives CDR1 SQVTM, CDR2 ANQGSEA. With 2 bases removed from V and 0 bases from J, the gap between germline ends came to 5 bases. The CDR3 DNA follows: TGCAGCGTTGAACCTCTAGCCAAAAACATTCAGTACTTC. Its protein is CSVEPLAKNIQYF.

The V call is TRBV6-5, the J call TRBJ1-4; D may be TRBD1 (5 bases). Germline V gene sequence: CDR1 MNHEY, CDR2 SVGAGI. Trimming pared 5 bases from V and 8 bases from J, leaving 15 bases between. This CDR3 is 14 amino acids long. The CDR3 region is CASSPWGVEEKLFF. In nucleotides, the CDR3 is TGTGCCAGCAGTCCCTGGGGGGTCGAGGAAAAACTGTTTTTT.

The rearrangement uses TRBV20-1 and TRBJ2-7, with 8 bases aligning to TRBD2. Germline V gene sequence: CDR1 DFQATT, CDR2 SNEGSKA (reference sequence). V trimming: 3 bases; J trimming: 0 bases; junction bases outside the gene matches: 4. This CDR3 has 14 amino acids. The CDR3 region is CSASQRGSSYEQYF. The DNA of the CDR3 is TGCAGTGCTAGTCAGCGGGGGAGCTCCTACGAGCAGTACTTC.

CDR3 protein: CASSALGQGFYTF. Written as DNA, the CDR3 is TGTGCCAGCAGTGCTTTGGGACAGGGCTTCTATACCTTC. The chain joins TRBV2 to TRBJ1-2, with 9 positions matching TRBD1. The CDR3 loop spans 13 amino acids. CDR1 SNHLY and CDR2 FYNNEI come from the germline V gene. Trimming at V came to 4 bases and at J to 14 bases, leaving 11 bases not matched to a gene.